This T cell receptor (beta chain) came from a study of blood T cell repertoires in COVID-19. Study in general: The study drew acute and convalescent COVID-19 samples from the United States, Italy and Spain. The analysed material was cDNA or gDNA that came from T cells, B-cell-depleted T cells, or PBMCs.

Original methodology: For nucleated cells, counts were estimated from reference gene primer amplification. The assay was immunoSEQ multiplex PCR, and TCRdb's table has in-frame clones only and misses some. V, J and clone size reflect that table, while D and trimming were determined from the DNA. Of a few hundred thousand clones in the sample, about 90% were seen once. This CDR3 is 12 amino acids long. The V and J ends lost 5 bases and 9 bases respectively, with 13 bases between them. Germline lookup yields CDR1 GTSNPN and CDR2 SVGIG (reference sequence). The rearrangement links TRBV30 to TRBJ1-4; TRBD1 is a possible D gene (5 bases). The sequencing input was peripheral blood. The clonotype was recovered from a woman between 50 and 59 years old with acute or convalescent COVID-19. CDR3 region: CAWGKWGKKLFF. In nucleotides, the CDR3 is TGTGCCTGGGGGAAATGGGGCAAAAAACTGTTTTTT.